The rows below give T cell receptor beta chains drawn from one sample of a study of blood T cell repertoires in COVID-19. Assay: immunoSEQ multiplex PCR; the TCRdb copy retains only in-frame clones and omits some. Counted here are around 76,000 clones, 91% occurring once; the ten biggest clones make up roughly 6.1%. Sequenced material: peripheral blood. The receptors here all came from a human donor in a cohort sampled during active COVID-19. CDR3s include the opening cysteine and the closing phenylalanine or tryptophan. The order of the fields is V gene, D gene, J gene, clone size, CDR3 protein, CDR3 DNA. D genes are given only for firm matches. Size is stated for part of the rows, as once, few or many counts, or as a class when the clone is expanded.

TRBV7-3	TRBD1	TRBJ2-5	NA	CASSLTAHRGQETQYF	TGTGCCAGCAGCTTAACGGCCCACAGGGGGCAAGAGACCCAGTACTTC
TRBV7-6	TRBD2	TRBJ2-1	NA	CASSILAGGRYNEQFF	TGTGCCAGCAGCATACTAGCGGGGGGCCGGTACAATGAGCAGTTCTTC
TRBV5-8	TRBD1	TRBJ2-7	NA	CASSFGQGATYEQYF	TGTGCCAGCAGCTTCGGACAGGGGGCGACGTACGAGCAGTACTTC
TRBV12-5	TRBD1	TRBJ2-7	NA	CASGSGTVYEQYF	TGTGCTAGTGGTTCAGGGACAGTCTACGAGCAGTACTTC
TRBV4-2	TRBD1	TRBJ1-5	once	CASAGGEAHQPQHF	TGTGCTTCCGCAGGGGGTGAGGCGCATCAGCCCCAGCATTTT
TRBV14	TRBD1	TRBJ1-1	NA	CASSRRQGWATEAFF	TGTGCCAGCAGCCGAAGACAGGGTTGGGCCACTGAAGCTTTCTTT
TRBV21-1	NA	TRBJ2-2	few	CASSNRPAGGPGELFF	TGTGCCAGCAGCAATCGTCCAGCGGGGGGGCCCGGGGAGCTGTTTTTT
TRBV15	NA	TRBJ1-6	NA	CATSWGRVHNSPLHF	TGTGCCACCAGCTGGGGCAGGGTGCATAATTCACCCCTCCACTTT
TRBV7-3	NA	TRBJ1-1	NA	CASSGSSEAFF	TGTGCCAGCAGCGGGAGCAGTGAAGCTTTCTTT
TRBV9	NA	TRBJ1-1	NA	CASSVGWTVNTEAFF	TGTGCCAGCAGCGTAGGGTGGACAGTGAACACTGAAGCTTTCTTT
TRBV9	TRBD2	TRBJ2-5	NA	CASSSLAGGLETQYF	TGTGCCAGCAGCTCCCTTGCGGGGGGGCTGGAGACCCAGTACTTC
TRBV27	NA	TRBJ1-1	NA	CASSSLNLDSTEAFF	TGTGCCAGCAGTTCCCTTAACCTGGACAGCACTGAAGCTTTCTTT
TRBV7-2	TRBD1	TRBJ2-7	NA	CASRKPGQGNEQYF	TGTGCCAGCAGGAAACCGGGACAGGGCAACGAGCAGTACTTC
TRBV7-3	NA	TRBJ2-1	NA	CASSLSREPYNEQFF	TGTGCCAGCAGCTTAAGTCGGGAGCCCTACAATGAGCAGTTCTTC
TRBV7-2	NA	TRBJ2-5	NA	CASSLGIETQYF	TGTGCCAGCAGCTTAGGTATCGAGACCCAGTACTTC
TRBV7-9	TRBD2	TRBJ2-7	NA	CASSPNGLAGSYEQYF	TGTGCCAGCAGCCCAAACGGACTAGCGGGGTCTTACGAGCAGTACTTC
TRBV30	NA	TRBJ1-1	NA	CAWSLMSAGNTEAFF	TGTGCCTGGAGTCTTATGAGTGCGGGGAACACTGAAGCTTTCTTT
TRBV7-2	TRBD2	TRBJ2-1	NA	CASSSGLAGDEQFF	TGTGCCAGCAGCTCCGGACTAGCGGGGGATGAGCAGTTCTTC
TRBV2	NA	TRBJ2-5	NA	CASRAQETQYF	TGTGCCAGCAGGGCACAAGAGACCCAGTACTTC
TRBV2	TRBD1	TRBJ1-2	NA	CASSGQGAPGYGYTF	TGTGCCAGCAGTGGACAGGGGGCGCCGGGATATGGCTACACCTTC
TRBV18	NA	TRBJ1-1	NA	CASSPREGLKNTEAFF	TGTGCCAGCTCACCACGAGAGGGATTAAAGAACACTGAAGCTTTCTTT
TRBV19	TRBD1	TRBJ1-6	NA	CASSTPGQGSSPLHF	TGTGCCAGTAGTACCCCCGGACAGGGGTCGTCACCCCTCCACTTT
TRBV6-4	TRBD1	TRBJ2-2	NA	CASSEQGVAGELFF	TGTGCCAGCAGTGAGCAGGGGGTTGCCGGGGAGCTGTTTTTT
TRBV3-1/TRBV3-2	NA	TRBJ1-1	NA	CASSQDGSFGDAEAFF	TGTGCCAGCAGCCAAGATGGCAGCTTTGGAGACGCTGAAGCTTTCTTT
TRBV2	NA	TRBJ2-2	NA	CASREDYTGELFF	TGTGCCAGCAGGGAGGACTACACCGGGGAGCTGTTTTTT
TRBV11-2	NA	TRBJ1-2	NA	CASAYSRHRYTF	TGTGCCAGCGCTTACAGTAGACATCGCTACACCTTC
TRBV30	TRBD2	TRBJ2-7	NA	CAWATGTTLYEQYF	TGTGCCTGGGCGACCGGGACTACACTCTACGAGCAGTACTTC
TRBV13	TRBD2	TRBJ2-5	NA	CASSLRAGAKETQYF	TGTGCCAGCAGCTTAAGAGCGGGGGCAAAAGAGACCCAGTACTTC
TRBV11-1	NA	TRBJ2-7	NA	CASSIRGGEQYF	TGTGCCAGCAGCATCAGGGGTGGCGAGCAGTACTTC
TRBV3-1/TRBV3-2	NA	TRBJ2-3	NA	CASSQGEGGTQYF	TGTGCCAGCAGCCAAGGAGAGGGAGGTACGCAGTATTTT
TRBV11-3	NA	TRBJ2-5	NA	CASSPDSWETQYF	TGTGCCAGCAGCCCGGACAGTTGGGAGACCCAGTACTTC
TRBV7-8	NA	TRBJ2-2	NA	CASSSWDSPGGELFF	TGTGCCAGCAGCTCCTGGGACTCCCCCGGAGGGGAGCTGTTTTTT
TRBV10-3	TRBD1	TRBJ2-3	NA	CAISGEQGGTDTQYF	TGTGCCATCAGTGGGGAACAGGGGGGCACAGATACGCAGTATTTT
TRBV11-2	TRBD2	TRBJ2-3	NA	CASRIPGLGLADTQYF	TGTGCCAGCAGAATTCCGGGACTAGGATTGGCAGATACGCAGTATTTT
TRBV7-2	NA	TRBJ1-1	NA	CASSPRAGGSHTEAFF	TGTGCCAGCAGCCCCCGAGCGGGGGGGAGCCACACTGAAGCTTTCTTT
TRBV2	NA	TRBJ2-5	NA	CASRWSRETQYF	TGTGCCAGCAGATGGAGTCGGGAGACCCAGTACTTC
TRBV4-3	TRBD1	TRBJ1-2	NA	CASSQDSGEGAYGYTF	TGCGCCAGCAGCCAAGATAGCGGGGAGGGGGCGTATGGCTACACCTTC
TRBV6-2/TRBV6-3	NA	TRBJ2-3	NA	CASSYGPGDTQYF	TGTGCCAGCAGTTACGGCCCGGGGGATACGCAGTATTTT
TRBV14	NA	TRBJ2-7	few	CASSQGRGRREQYF	TGTGCCAGCAGCCAAGGGAGGGGGCGCCGGGAGCAGTACTTC
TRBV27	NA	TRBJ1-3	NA	CASSLRRGNTIYF	TGTGCCAGCAGTTTAAGGAGGGGAAACACCATATATTTT
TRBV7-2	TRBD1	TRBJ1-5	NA	CASSPTGFGQPQHF	TGTGCCAGCAGCCCGACAGGGTTCGGTCAGCCCCAGCATTTT
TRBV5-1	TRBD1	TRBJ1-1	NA	CASSSYVPGQVLNTEAFF	TGCGCCAGCAGCTCCTACGTTCCGGGACAGGTCCTGAACACTGAAGCTTTCTTT
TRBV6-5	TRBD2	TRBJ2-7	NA	CASSPGGPAYEQYF	TGTGCCAGCAGTCCGGGGGGACCGGCCTACGAGCAGTACTTC
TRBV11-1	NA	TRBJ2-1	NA	CASSLDPSSYNEQFF	TGTGCCAGCAGCCTAGACCCGAGCTCCTACAATGAGCAGTTCTTC
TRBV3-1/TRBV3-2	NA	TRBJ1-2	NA	CASSQIKRGRANYGYTF	TGTGCCAGCAGCCAAATAAAGCGAGGAAGAGCTAACTATGGCTACACCTTC
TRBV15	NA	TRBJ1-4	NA	CATSRGRGEVMFF	TGTGCCACCAGCAGAGGACGCGGGGAGGTTATGTTTTTT
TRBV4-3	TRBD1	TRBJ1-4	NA	CASSQLPQGANEKLFF	TGCGCCAGCAGCCAACTACCACAGGGGGCTAATGAAAAACTGTTTTTT
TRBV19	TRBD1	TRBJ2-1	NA	CASSIPRQGRNEQFF	TGTGCCAGTAGTATCCCACGACAGGGGAGGAATGAGCAGTTCTTC
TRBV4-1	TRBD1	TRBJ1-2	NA	CASSQVPGQNYGYTF	TGCGCCAGCAGCCAAGTTCCGGGACAGAACTATGGCTACACCTTC
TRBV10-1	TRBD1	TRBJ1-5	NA	CASSAEDRGEYSNQPQHF	TGCGCCAGCAGTGCGGAAGACAGGGGGGAATATAGCAATCAGCCCCAGCATTTT
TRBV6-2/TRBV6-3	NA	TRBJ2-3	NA	CASSYWPGADTQYF	TGTGCCAGCAGTTACTGGCCGGGGGCAGATACGCAGTATTTT
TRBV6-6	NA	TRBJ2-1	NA	CASSYTYYNEQFF	TGTGCCAGCAGTTACACCTACTACAATGAGCAGTTCTTC
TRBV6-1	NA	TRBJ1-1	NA	CASSEATWGVIQVEAFF	TGTGCCAGCAGTGAAGCAACGTGGGGGGTAATTCAGGTTGAAGCTTTCTTT
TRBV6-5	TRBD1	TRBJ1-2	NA	CASSRDRNLNYGYTF	TGTGCCAGCAGCCGGGACAGGAACTTAAACTATGGCTACACCTTC
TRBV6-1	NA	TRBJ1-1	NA	CASSEGAGSEAFF	TGTGCCAGCAGTGAAGGGGCCGGGAGCGAAGCTTTCTTT
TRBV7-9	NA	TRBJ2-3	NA	CASSLELGGSTDTQYF	TGTGCCAGCAGCTTAGAGTTAGGGGGAAGTACAGATACGCAGTATTTT
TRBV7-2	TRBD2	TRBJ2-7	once	CASSQVAGPIYEQYF	TGTGCCAGCAGCCAAGTAGCGGGACCTATCTACGAGCAGTACTTC